The 17 T cell receptor beta chains below were found in one sample sequenced in a study of regulatory T cells in long-lasting Graves disease. The sample's time point: newly diagnosed GD, antithyroid drugs for less than 3 months. Isolated PBMC RNA provided the starting material for the TCR library. Sequencing libraries for TCR beta were prepared with iRepertoire HTBI primers and Arm-PCR of CDR3 regions. MiXCR was run by TCRdb on the multiplex PCR reads, yielding one entry per CDR3 protein. The sample lists some 330,000 distinct CDR3 sequences, approximately 12% occurring once. This sample was also put to use in a study of T cells in Graves' hyperthyroidism and ophthalmopathy.

The sample here was peripheral blood mononuclear cells (PBMCs), taken at new diagnosis, from a patient treated with antithyroid drugs. All receptors come from a woman younger than 35 with Graves disease.

A few counts support this clonotype. This chain uses TRBV4-3 with TRBJ1-1, with 11 bases fitting TRBD1. The junction had 11 bases not matched to a gene; V was cut back by 0 bases and J by 5 bases. This CDR3 region has 18 residues. Germline assignment: CDR1 LGHNA and CDR2 YSLEER. The CDR3 loop reads CASSQDSTGTGGWTEAFF. CDR3 DNA: TGCGCCAGCAGCCAAGATTCAACCGGGACAGGGGGATGGACTGAAGCTTTCTTT.

This clonotype has ten or more counts. The V gene is TRBV24-1, the J gene TRBJ1-1; tentative D call: TRBD1 (5 bases). CDR1 is KGHDR, CDR2 SFDVKD, per germline. The CDR3 runs to 14 residues. Trimming pared 8 bases from V and 6 bases from J, leaving 18 bases between. The CDR3 is CATTGRGDFAEAFF. In DNA form, the CDR3 reads TGTGCCACCACCGGTCGAGGGGACTTCGCTGAAGCTTTCTTT.

Only a few counts were recorded for this clonotype. J is TRBJ2-2 and V is TRBV20-1; possible D gene TRBD1, 6 bases. Trimming left V 0 bases short and J 4 bases short, with 18 bases between. The germline gives CDR1 DFQATT, CDR2 SNEGSKA (reference sequence). The CDR3 totals 17 residues. CDR3 in DNA: TGCAGTGCTAGAGATACCAGGGGCGGTGCGGGCACCGGGGAGCTGTTTTTT. The encoded protein is CSARDTRGGAGTGELFF.

With respect to this clonotype: A single base separates this from a much larger clone, so it may be a read error. Since the CDR3 does not end with the conserved phenylalanine or tryptophan, this likely comes from a read error. The V call is TRBV10-3, the J call TRBJ1-1, with TRBD1 as a possible D gene (6 bases). The V end was cut by 6 bases, the J end by 1 base, with 6 bases between. The CDR3 spans 12 residues. CDR1 is ENHRY and CDR2 is SYGVKD in the germline V gene. The CDR3 spells CAIRQGNTEAFL. The CDR3 bases are TGTGCCATCAGACAGGGGAACACTGAAGCTTTCCTT.

This clonotype occurred a few times. The chain is built from TRBV29-1 and TRBJ1-1; D not resolved. The CDR3 length is 13 residues. Trimming took off 1 base at V and 8 bases at J, with 14 bases between the two ends. CDR1 and CDR2 (germline): SQVTM, ANQGSEA. This CDR3 is CSVEGGRLEEAFF. CDR3 nucleotides: TGCAGCGTTGAAGGTGGCAGGCTAGAGGAAGCTTTCTTT.

V and J are TRBV29-1 and TRBJ2-3, with D uncertain. Germline loops: CDR1 SQVTM, CDR2 ANQGSEA. V was pared by 4 bases and J by 0 bases, with 8 bases between. The CDR3 consists of 13 residues. The CDR3 nucleotides read TGCAGCGTTGGGGGATCTAGCACAGATACGCAGTATTTT. Its translation is CSVGGSSTDTQYF.

This clonotype was observed a handful of times. Since a much larger clone is just one base distant, this may be a read error. This chain joins TRBV11-1 and TRBJ2-7; D not certain. V lost 6 bases to trimming and J lost 7 bases, with 13 bases between them. The CDR3 is 12 amino acids. The germline V gene encodes CDR1 SGHAT and CDR2 FQDESV (reference sequence). CDR3 coding DNA: TGTGCCAGCAGTTCGACACGCGAAGAGCAGTACTTC. Amino acid sequence: CASSSTREEQYF.

Of note for this clonotype: This may be a read error: a much more frequent sequence differs by one nucleotide. J is TRBJ1-2 and V is TRBV18, with D uncertain. V shed 6 bases and J shed 6 bases, with 14 bases lying between them. CDR1 KGHSH and CDR2 LQKENI come from the germline V gene. The CDR3 contains 13 residues. The CDR3 bases are TGTGCCAGCTCGCGACGGGATCTTGATGGCTACACCTTC. It translates to CASSRRDLDGYTF.

This clonotype turned up a few times. Mismatch with germline at one junction end may stem from a read error. CDR3 amino acids: CASSEFGLATDTQCF. The CDR3 DNA reads TGCGCCAGCAGTGAATTCGGACTAGCAACTGATACGCAGTGTTTT. V is TRBV10-2 and J is TRBJ2-3; 8 bases fit TRBD2. The CDR3 runs 15 residues. CDR1 and CDR2 from the germline V gene are WSHSY and SAAADI.

The chain uses TRBV9 and TRBJ1-1; possibly TRBD1 for D (6 bases). The ends were cut back, 6 bases at V and 6 bases at J, with 15 bases in the middle. The CDR3 extends over 13 amino acids. Germline V gene lookup returns CDR1 SGDLS and CDR2 YYNGEE. CDR3 bases: TGTGCCAGCAACCGAGGGGGGGTCGCTGAAGCTTTCTTT. It translates to CASNRGGVAEAFF.

This clonotype was counted ten times or more. The chain combines TRBV6-1 with TRBJ2-1; 8 bases are a match to TRBD1. This CDR3 has 15 residues. The V gene end was trimmed by 6 bases and the J gene end by 14 bases; junction bases not matched to a gene: 18. Germline V gene data show CDR1 as MNHNS and CDR2 as SASEGT. The DNA of the CDR3 is TGTGCCAGCAGCTTCAGGGGTAGGAGGGACAGGTATAAGTTCTTC. Amino acid sequence: CASSFRGRRDRYKFF.

This clonotype appeared many times. The rearrangement joins TRBV2 to TRBJ2-7; 9 positions match TRBD1. The CDR3 spans 14 residues. Germline values: CDR1 SNHLY, CDR2 FYNNEI. After removal of 5 bases from V and 7 bases from J, the junction contained 9 bases not matched to a gene. The CDR3 nucleotides read TGTGCCAGCAGTCCAAGGACAGGGGTGGGGGAGCAGTACGTC. Translation gives CASSPRTGVGEQYV.

As DNA, the CDR3 is TGTGCCAGCAGGGTGGATCGGGAAGAGACCCAGTACTTC. It translates to CASRVDREETQYF. The chain combines TRBV2 with TRBJ2-5; D gene ambiguous. Deletions cut 6 bases from V and 3 bases from J, with 11 bases between. Germline V lookup: CDR1 SNHLY, CDR2 FYNNEI. CDR3 length equals 13 residues. The entire variable domain, with the rest obtained from reference TRBV2 and TRBJ2-5, is as follows: EPEVTQTPSHQVTQMGQEVILRCVPISNHLYFYWYRQILGQKVEFLVSFYNNEISEKSEIFDDQFSVERPDGSNFTLKIRSTKLEDSAMYFCASRVDREETQYFGPGTRLLVL.

The table lists this clonotype with many counts. The gene calls are TRBV12-3 or TRBV12-4 and TRBJ1-1, with a weak D call TRBD1 (5 bases). This CDR3 has 15 amino acids. The V and J ends lost 5 bases and 3 bases respectively, with 16 bases between them. This CDR3 is CASSVGASGDTEAFF. The DNA of the CDR3 is TGTGCCAGCAGTGTAGGGGCCTCGGGAGACACTGAAGCTTTCTTT.

The chain uses TRBV20-1 and TRBJ2-1; 10 nucleotides match TRBD2. This CDR3 region has 19 residues. Trimming cost V 5 bases and J 0 bases; bases outside gene matches: 16. Per germline, CDR1 DFQATT and CDR2 SNEGSKA (reference sequence). The CDR3 reads CSAPQTGTSVFSSYNEQFF. The CDR3 nucleotides are TGCAGTGCTCCGCAAACAGGGACTAGCGTCTTCAGCTCCTACAATGAGCAGTTCTTC.

This clonotype has just a few counts. The chain is built from TRBV18 and TRBJ1-1, with TRBD1 as a possible D gene (5 bases). This CDR3 comprises 15 residues. Trimming shortened V by 3 bases and J by 1 base, and 12 bases separated the two germline ends. The germline gives CDR1 KGHSH, CDR2 LQKENI. CDR3 in amino acids: CASSPYAGGNTEAFF. The CDR3 nucleotides are TGTGCCAGCTCACCTTACGCGGGGGGGAACACTGAAGCTTTCTTT.

In this sample, this clonotype turned up many times. The CDR3 loop is CASRIRGRGSPLHF. In DNA form, the CDR3 reads TGTGCCAGCAGAATCAGGGGGCGTGGATCACCCCTCCACTTT. The V call is TRBV12-3 or TRBV12-4, the J call TRBJ1-6; 8 bases fit TRBD1. This CDR3 is built from 14 residues. The junction had 8 bases not matched to a gene; V was cut back by 6 bases and J by 10 bases.